Reported below is one T cell receptor (beta chain). This record comes from a study of T-cell memory formation after mild COVID-19. The CDR3 length is 15 residues. The V gene's germline CDR1 is SGHRS and CDR2 YFSETQ. Between the trimmed V and J ends, which lost 4 bases and 0 bases, there was a span of 11 bases. Each CDR3 protein is one row after TCRdb ran MiXCR on the 5' RACE reads. Of approximately 290,000 distinct CDR3 sequences detected, 15% to 20% appear once; the ten largest clones hold about a fifth. The chain has TRBV5-1 and TRBJ2-1; D is undetermined. The sequence was collected from a man aged 18-30 years who had mild COVID-19 (a few samples of this study predate the infection). Cell type and time point are not known. Sequenced input: PBMCs or a T cell subset sorted from them (not recorded which). CDR3 bases: TGCGCCAGCAGCCCCTCTTGGGACTCCTACAATGAGCAGTTCTTC. This translates into CASSPSWDSYNEQFF. The whole variable domain, filled in from reference TRBV5-1 and TRBJ2-1, reads KAGVTQTPRYLIKTRGQQVTLSCSPISGHRSVSWYQQTPGQGLQFLFEYFSETQRNKGNFPGRFSGRQFSNSRSEMNVSTLELGDSALYLCASSPSWDSYNEQFFGPGTRLTVL.